The 30 T cell receptor beta chains presented below share a single source sample, sequenced in a study of CD8 T cells in Susac syndrome. An input of about 0.5 to 1 ug of RNA was subjected to reverse transcription using random hexamers. TCRdb analysed the immunoSEQ multiplex PCR reads with MiXCR anew, one entry per CDR3 protein. The sample has approximately 210,000 distinct CDR3 sequences; roughly 93% are singletons. The sample was CD4+ T cells from PBMCs. The receptors originated from a human donor with Susac syndrome.

V is TRBV6-6 and J is TRBJ1-5, with D unresolved. Germline CDR1 is MNHNY and CDR2 is SVGAGI (reference sequence). Trimming stripped 3 bases from V and 2 bases from J, with 8 bases between. CDR3 length: 14 amino acids. The CDR3 sequence: CASSYGAGNQPQHF. CDR3 nucleotides: TGTGCCAGCAGTTATGGCGCGGGCAATCAGCCCCAGCATTTT.

CDR3 in amino acids: CASSHGTASSTDTQYF. Written as DNA, the CDR3 is TGCGCCAGCAGCCATGGGACTGCTTCTAGCACAGATACGCAGTATTTT. V and J are TRBV4-3 and TRBJ2-3, with D possibly TRBD2 on 6 matching bases. Germline values: CDR1 LGHNA, CDR2 YSLEER. V gave up 3 bases and J gave up 0 bases, with 13 bases separating them. The CDR3 consists of 16 residues.

V and J are TRBV20-1 and TRBJ1-1; perhaps TRBD1 as D (5 bases). The CDR3 loop spans 14 amino acids. Between the trimmed V and J ends, which lost 5 bases and 1 base, there was a span of 14 bases. CDR1 and CDR2 (germline): DFQATT, SNEGSKA (reference sequence). The CDR3 spells CSAQGSGGNTEAFF. The CDR3 DNA follows: TGCAGTGCTCAGGGTAGCGGGGGGAACACTGAAGCTTTCTTT.

The V gene is TRBV20-1, the J gene TRBJ1-2; the D is unclear. The ends were cut back, 3 bases at V and 3 bases at J, with 5 bases in the middle. Germline lookup yields CDR1 DFQATT and CDR2 SNEGSKA (reference sequence). The CDR3 length is 11 residues. The CDR3 region has the DNA TGCAGTGCTAGTGATGACTATGGCTACACCTTC. Translation: CSASDDYGYTF.

This clonotype was recorded a few times. This chain joins TRBV28 and TRBJ2-6; TRBD1 matches at 11 bases. The CDR3 has 18 amino acids. The V gene's germline CDR1 is MDHEN and CDR2 SYDVKM. With 6 bases clipped from V and 2 bases from J, the junction kept 9 bases outside the gene matches. The CDR3 spells CASSPLGDRGAGANVLTF. CDR3 DNA: TGTGCCAGCAGCCCCCTGGGGGACAGGGGGGCTGGGGCCAACGTCCTGACTTTC.

The V gene is TRBV7-6, the J gene TRBJ2-6, with D maybe TRBD1 (6 bases). V dropped 1 base and J dropped 2 bases, with 12 bases sitting between them. Germline CDR1 reads SGHVS; CDR2 reads FNYEAQ. CDR3 length equals 17 residues. CDR3 sequence: CASSLGGGAAGANVLTF. CDR3 nucleotide sequence: TGTGCCAGCAGCTTAGGAGGGGGTGCCGCTGGGGCCAACGTCCTGACTTTC.

This clonotype was detected only a few times. The chain carries TRBV6-6 and TRBJ1-1; D not resolved. This CDR3 comprises 13 residues. Germline CDR1 MNHNY, CDR2 SVGAGI (reference sequence). Trimming left V 2 bases short and J 1 base short, with 5 bases between. The CDR3 loop reads CASSYGSNTEAFF. In DNA, the CDR3 is TGTGCCAGCAGTTACGGCTCGAACACTGAAGCTTTCTTT.

The genes are TRBV6-6 and TRBJ2-7, with unresolved D. This CDR3 region has 13 residues. Germline lookup yields CDR1 MNHNY and CDR2 SVGAGI (reference sequence). The V gene lost 6 bases and the J gene lost 3 bases, with 12 bases spanning the gap. The CDR3 DNA reads TGTGCCAGCAGACCTGGACCCCTCTACGAGCAGTACTTC. It codes for CASRPGPLYEQYF.

This CDR3 reads CSAHSGTGSNSPLHF. The DNA for the CDR3 is TGCAGTGCTCACTCCGGGACAGGGAGTAATTCACCCCTCCACTTT. The chain employs TRBV20-1 and TRBJ1-6, with 9 nucleotides matching TRBD1. Germline V gene lookup returns CDR1 DFQATT and CDR2 SNEGSKA (reference sequence). This CDR3 has 15 amino acids. V dropped 5 bases and J dropped 6; count of bases not matched to a gene: 8.

The rearrangement links TRBV7-6 to TRBJ1-1; perhaps TRBD1 as D (5 bases). The germline gives CDR1 SGHVS, CDR2 FNYEAQ. V was trimmed by 4 bases and J by 7 bases, leaving 10 bases between them. This CDR3 spans 12 amino acids. The CDR3 coding sequence is TGTGCCAGCAGCTCCCGGGACGTTGAAGCTTTCTTT. This encodes CASSSRDVEAFF.

This sequence joins TRBV20-1 and TRBJ2-7; 8 bases align to TRBD2. CDR1 is DFQATT, CDR2 SNEGSKA, per germline (reference sequence). This CDR3 is built from 15 residues. V was pared by 0 bases and J by 5 bases, with 9 bases of the junction left unmatched. The CDR3 reads CSARDMAGGHDEQYF. The DNA of the CDR3 is TGCAGTGCTAGAGATATGGCGGGGGGCCACGACGAGCAGTACTTC.

CDR3 nucleotide sequence: TGTGCCAGCAGCTTAGTACAATCTCCGGCGAGGACCGGGGGAGATACGCAGTATTTT. This codes for CASSLVQSPARTGGDTQYF. The chain couples TRBV7-9 to TRBJ2-3, with a weak D call TRBD2 (6 bases). Per germline, CDR1 SEHNR and CDR2 FQNEAQ (reference sequence). This CDR3 region has 19 residues. V dropped 1 base and J dropped 5 bases, with 25 bases sitting between them.

J is TRBJ2-5 and V is TRBV5-6, with D hard to call. Deletions cut 4 bases from V and 4 bases from J, with 17 bases between. Germline assignment: CDR1 SGHDT and CDR2 YYEEEE. There are 15 residues in the CDR3. CDR3 protein: CASSLKDPLRETQYF. CDR3 DNA: TGTGCCAGCAGCCTCAAGGACCCTCTTCGAGAGACCCAGTACTTC.

This clonotype was recorded once. V is TRBV11-2 and J is TRBJ1-4; tentative D call: TRBD1 (6 bases). Per the germline V gene, CDR1 is SGHAT and CDR2 is FQNNGV. There are 15 residues in the CDR3. Between the trimmed V and J ends, which lost 5 bases and 7 bases, there was a span of 17 bases. This CDR3 is CASSPQRGPGEKLFF. The CDR3 DNA is TGTGCCAGCAGCCCTCAGCGGGGGCCGGGTGAAAAACTGTTTTTT.

V is TRBV28 and J is TRBJ1-2; D is unclear. The CDR3 length is 13 residues. Trimming shortened V by 7 bases and J by 8 bases, and 17 bases separated the two germline ends. The germline V gene encodes CDR1 MDHEN and CDR2 SYDVKM. This CDR3 is CASTPDLLRGYTF. The DNA of the CDR3 is TGTGCCAGCACCCCGGACCTCTTAAGAGGCTACACCTTC.

This chain joins TRBV9 and TRBJ2-7; 9 bases map to TRBD2. The germline gives CDR1 SGDLS, CDR2 YYNGEE. CDR3 length: 15 residues. V was pared by 0 bases and J by 4 bases, with 5 bases of the junction left unmatched. CDR3: CASSVAAGGLYEQYF. The CDR3 coding sequence is TGTGCCAGCAGCGTAGCTGCGGGGGGGTTATACGAGCAGTACTTC. Drawing the rest from reference TRBV9 and TRBJ2-7, the complete variable domain is DSGVTQTPKHLITATGQRVTLRCSPRSGDLSVYWYQQSLDQGLQFLIQYYNGEERAKGNILERFSAQQFPDLHSELNLSSLELGDSALYFCASSVAAGGLYEQYFGPGTRLTVT.

J is TRBJ2-5 and V is TRBV29-1; D uncertain. The CDR3 length is 12 residues. The ends were cut back, 2 bases at V and 3 bases at J, with 7 bases in the middle. Germline CDR1 and CDR2: SQVTM and ANQGSEA. The DNA for the CDR3 is TGCAGCGTTGAATACTCCGAAGAGACCCAGTACTTC. Translated, it gives CSVEYSEETQYF.

The chain joins TRBV29-1 to TRBJ2-5; no definite D call. The germline V and J ends were trimmed by 6 bases and 1 base, with 12 bases remaining between them. CDR1 is SQVTM and CDR2 is ANQGSEA in the germline V gene. The CDR3 is 13 residues long. The CDR3 protein is CSVMHQVQETQYF. CDR3 bases: TGCAGCGTGATGCACCAGGTCCAAGAGACCCAGTACTTC.

The sample holds a few counts of this clonotype. V usage is TRBV14 and J usage is TRBJ2-5; the D is unclear. CDR1 is SGHDN and CDR2 is FVKESK in the germline V gene. V shed 0 bases and J shed 3 bases, with 5 bases lying between them. The CDR3 spans 13 residues. The chain's CDR3 is CASSQDTEETQYF. CDR3 coding DNA: TGTGCCAGCAGCCAAGATACCGAAGAGACCCAGTACTTC.

The chain is built from TRBV5-1 and TRBJ2-7, with 12 bases lining up with TRBD2. CDR1 and CDR2 (germline): SGHRS, YFSETQ. The V segment lost 2 bases and the J segment 0 bases; nucleotides outside the gene matches: 6. The CDR3 length is 17 residues. CDR3 coding DNA: TGCGCCAGCAGCTTTGGACTAGCGGGGCCGAGCTCCTACGAGCAGTACTTC. Translated, it gives CASSFGLAGPSSYEQYF.

The V and J genes are TRBV3-1 and TRBJ2-1; 8 bases line up with TRBD1. The V and J ends lost 4 bases and 8 bases, in that order; junction bases with no gene match: 4. Per germline, CDR1 LGHDT and CDR2 YNNKEL (reference sequence). The CDR3 runs 13 residues. The CDR3 DNA reads as TGTGCCAGCAGCCTGGACAGGGACTATGAGCAGTTCTTC. The encoded protein is CASSLDRDYEQFF.

CDR3 DNA: TGTGCCAGCAGCGGGACTAACCCTGCCTACGAGCAGTACTTC. This gives the protein CASSGTNPAYEQYF. The V gene is TRBV12-3 or TRBV12-4, the J gene TRBJ2-7; 7 positions match TRBD2. Unmatched junction bases numbered 7, after V lost 6 bases and J lost 2 bases. This CDR3 spans 14 amino acids.

The V and J genes are TRBV6-5 and TRBJ2-5, with 8 bases identical to TRBD2. The trim removed 0 bases at V and 3 bases at J, leaving 6 bases unmatched. This CDR3 has 16 residues. Germline lookup yields CDR1 MNHEY and CDR2 SVGAGI. The CDR3 DNA follows: TGTGCCAGCAGTTACTCTTTCCGGGAGGGAAAAGAGACCCAGTACTTC. It is translated as CASSYSFREGKETQYF.

This clonotype was detected once. This chain connects TRBV5-1 to TRBJ2-1; 8 nucleotides line up with TRBD1. Losses at the gene ends were 4 bases for V and 8 bases for J; bases not matched to a gene: 11. From germline, CDR1 is SGHRS and CDR2 YFSETQ. This CDR3 spans 15 amino acids. The CDR3: CASSLQGGLVDEQFF. For the CDR3, the DNA is TGCGCCAGCAGCCTACAGGGGGGACTGGTGGATGAGCAGTTCTTC.

The V and J genes are TRBV29-1 and TRBJ1-1, with D possibly TRBD1 on 6 matching bases. The CDR3 spans 12 residues. Trimming pared 7 bases from V and 4 bases from J, leaving 13 bases between. Germline V lookup: CDR1 SQVTM, CDR2 ANQGSEA. CDR3 residues: CSALRGITEAFF. As DNA, the CDR3 is TGCAGCGCACTCAGGGGAATCACTGAAGCTTTCTTT. Full variable domain (remainder filled in from reference TRBV29-1 and TRBJ1-1): SAVISQKPSRDICQRGTSLTIQCQVDSQVTMMFWYRQQPGQSLTLIATANQGSEATYESGFVIDKFPISRPNLTFSTLTVSNMSPEDSSIYLCSALRGITEAFFGQGTRLTVV.

CDR3 region: CASSYGGAGQPQHF. CDR3 coding DNA: TGTGCCAGCAGTTACGGCGGTGCGGGGCAGCCCCAGCATTTT. This chain uses TRBV6-2 or TRBV6-3 with TRBJ1-5; no definite D call. Per germline, CDR1 MNHEY and CDR2 SVGEGT. The CDR3 runs 14 residues. Deletions cut 2 bases from V and 7 bases from J, with 12 bases between.

The chain combines TRBV5-6 with TRBJ1-1, with unresolved D. There are 14 residues in the CDR3. Trimming stripped 4 bases from V and 6 bases from J, with 16 bases between. Germline V gene sequence: CDR1 SGHDT, CDR2 YYEEEE. Here the CDR3 DNA reads TGTGCCAGCAGCCGCTGGGGAACCAGACCTGAAGCTTTCTTT. This translates into CASSRWGTRPEAFF.

V and J are TRBV3-1 and TRBJ2-7, with D tentatively TRBD1 or TRBD2 (6 bases each). The V gene's germline CDR1 is LGHDT and CDR2 YNNKEL (reference sequence). Trimming removed 1 base from V and 9 bases from J, with 19 bases in between. There are 15 residues in the CDR3. The chain's CDR3 is CASSQVSGGGRPQYF. In DNA, the CDR3 is TGTGCCAGCAGCCAAGTTTCCGGGGGCGGCCGTCCGCAGTACTTC.

The chain has TRBV4-3 and TRBJ2-3; the D gene could be TRBD1 or TRBD2 (5 bases each). The CDR3 length is 14 residues. V was cut by 2 bases and J by 5 bases, with 11 bases left in between. Germline V gene sequence: CDR1 LGHNA, CDR2 YSLEER. The CDR3 DNA is TGCGCCAGCAGCCAAAACGGGGCCAGAGATACGCAGTATTTT. As protein: CASSQNGARDTQYF.

The chain carries TRBV7-3 and TRBJ2-5; D is undetermined. V lost 5 bases and J lost 2, with 15 bases in between. In germline, CDR1 is SGHTA, CDR2 FQGTGA. This CDR3 contains 15 residues. The CDR3 sequence: CASSPAAATQETQYF. CDR3 nucleotides: TGTGCCAGCAGCCCCGCTGCGGCGACACAAGAGACCCAGTACTTC. The entire variable domain, with the rest obtained from reference TRBV7-3 and TRBJ2-5, is as follows: GAGVSQTPSNKVTEKGKYVELRCDPISGHTALYWYRQSLGQGPEFLIYFQGTGAADDSGLPNDRFFAVRPEGSVSTLKIQRTERGDSAVYLCASSPAAATQETQYFGPGTRLLVL.